The clone carrying this T cell receptor (beta chain) was detected only a few times. From the 5' RACE reads, TCRdb called clonotypes with MiXCR, one entry per CDR3 protein. The sample records tens of thousands of distinct CDR3 sequences, about a sixth being singletons. The sample comes from a study of T cells of healthy individuals. The length of the CDR3 is 14 residues. Germline CDR1 and CDR2: MGHRA and YSYEKL. J lost 3 bases, V lost 8 bases, and 8 bases had no gene match. The chain uses TRBV4-1 and TRBJ2-7; 9 bases are a match to TRBD1. This sequence originates from a human donor in good health. CDR3 loop: CASGGDRADYEQYF. The CDR3 bases are TGCGCCAGCGGGGGGGACAGGGCGGACTACGAGCAGTACTTC.